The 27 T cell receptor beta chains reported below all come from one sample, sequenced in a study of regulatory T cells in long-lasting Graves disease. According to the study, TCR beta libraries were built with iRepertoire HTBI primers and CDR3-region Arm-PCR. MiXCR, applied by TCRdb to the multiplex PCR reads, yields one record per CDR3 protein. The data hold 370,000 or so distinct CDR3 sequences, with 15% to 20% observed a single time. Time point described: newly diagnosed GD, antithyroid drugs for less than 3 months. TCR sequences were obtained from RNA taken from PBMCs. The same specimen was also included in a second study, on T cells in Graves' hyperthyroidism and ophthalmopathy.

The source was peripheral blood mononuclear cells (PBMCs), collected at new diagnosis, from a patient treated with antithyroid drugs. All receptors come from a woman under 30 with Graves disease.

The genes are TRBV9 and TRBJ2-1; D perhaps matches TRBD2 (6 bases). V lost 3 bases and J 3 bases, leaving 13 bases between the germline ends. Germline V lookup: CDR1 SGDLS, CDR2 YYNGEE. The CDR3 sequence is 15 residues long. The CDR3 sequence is CASSATGDFYNEQFF. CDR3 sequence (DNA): TGTGCCAGCAGCGCTACGGGAGATTTCTACAATGAGCAGTTCTTC.

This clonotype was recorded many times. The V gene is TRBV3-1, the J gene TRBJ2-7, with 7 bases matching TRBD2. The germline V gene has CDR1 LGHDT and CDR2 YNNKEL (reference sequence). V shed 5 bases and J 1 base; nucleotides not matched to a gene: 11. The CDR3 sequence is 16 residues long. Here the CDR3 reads CASSSFGRRGSYEQYF. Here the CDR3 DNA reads TGTGCCAGCAGCTCGTTTGGACGGCGGGGGTCCTACGAGCAGTACTTC.

The CDR3 nucleotides are TGTGCCAGCAGCCAAGATGAGGCAGCGGGGGGACACGAGCAGTACTTC. This encodes CASSQDEAAGGHEQYF. The chain combines TRBV3-1 with TRBJ2-7, with 9 bases matching TRBD2. CDR3 length equals 16 residues. The V and J ends lost 0 bases and 5 bases, in that order; junction bases with no gene match: 8. CDR1 and CDR2 (germline): LGHDT, YNNKEL (reference sequence).

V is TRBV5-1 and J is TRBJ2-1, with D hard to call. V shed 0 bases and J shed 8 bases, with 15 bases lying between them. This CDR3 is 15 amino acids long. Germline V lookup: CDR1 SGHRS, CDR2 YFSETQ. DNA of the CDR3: TGCGCCAGCAGCTTGGATGCCGGGTATACAGATGAGCAGTTCTTC. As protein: CASSLDAGYTDEQFF.

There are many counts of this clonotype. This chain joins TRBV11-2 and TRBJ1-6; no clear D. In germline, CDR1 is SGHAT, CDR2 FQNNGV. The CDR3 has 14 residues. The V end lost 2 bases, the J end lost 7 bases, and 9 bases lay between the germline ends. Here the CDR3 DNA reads TGTGCCAGCAGCTTACTCAGTAACAATTCACCCCTCCACTTT. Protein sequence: CASSLLSNNSPLHF.

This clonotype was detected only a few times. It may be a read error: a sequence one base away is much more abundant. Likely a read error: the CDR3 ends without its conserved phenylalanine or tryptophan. CDR3 in amino acids: CSARKEQRAGSYEQYS. The CDR3 DNA is TGCAGTGCTAGGAAGGAGCAGCGGGCCGGATCCTACGAGCAGTACTCC. The genes are TRBV20-1 and TRBJ2-7, with a possible D match to TRBD2 (6 bases). V lost 3 bases and J 1 base, leaving 19 bases between the germline ends. CDR3 size: 16 residues. Looked up from germline, CDR1 is DFQATT and CDR2 is SNEGSKA (reference sequence).

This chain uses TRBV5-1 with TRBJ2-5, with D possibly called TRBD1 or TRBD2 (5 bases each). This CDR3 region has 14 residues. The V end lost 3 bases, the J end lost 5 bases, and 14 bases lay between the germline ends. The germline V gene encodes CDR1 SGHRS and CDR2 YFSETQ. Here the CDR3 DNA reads TGCGCCAGCAGCTCGGGACGGGCCGTGGAGACCCAGTACTTC. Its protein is CASSSGRAVETQYF.

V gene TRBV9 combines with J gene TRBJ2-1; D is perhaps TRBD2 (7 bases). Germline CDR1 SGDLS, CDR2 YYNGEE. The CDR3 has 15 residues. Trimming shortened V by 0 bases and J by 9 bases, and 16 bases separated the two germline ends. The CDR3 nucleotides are TGTGCCAGCAGCGTAGAGGGGGGGGCCTTTGGTGAGCAGTTCTTC. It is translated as CASSVEGGAFGEQFF.

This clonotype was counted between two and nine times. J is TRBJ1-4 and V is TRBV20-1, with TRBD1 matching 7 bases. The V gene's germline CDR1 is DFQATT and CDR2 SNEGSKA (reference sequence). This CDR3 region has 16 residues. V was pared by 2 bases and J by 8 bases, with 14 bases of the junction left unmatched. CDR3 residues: CSARYTYGRGREKLFF. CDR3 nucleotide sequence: TGCAGTGCTAGATATACGTATGGGAGGGGGCGCGAAAAACTGTTTTTT.

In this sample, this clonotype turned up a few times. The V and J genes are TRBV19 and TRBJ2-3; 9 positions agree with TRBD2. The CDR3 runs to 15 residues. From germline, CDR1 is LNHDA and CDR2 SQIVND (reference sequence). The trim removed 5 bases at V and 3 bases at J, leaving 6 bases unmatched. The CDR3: CASSWRGGPTDTQYF. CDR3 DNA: TGTGCCAGTAGTTGGCGGGGGGGGCCAACAGATACGCAGTATTTT.

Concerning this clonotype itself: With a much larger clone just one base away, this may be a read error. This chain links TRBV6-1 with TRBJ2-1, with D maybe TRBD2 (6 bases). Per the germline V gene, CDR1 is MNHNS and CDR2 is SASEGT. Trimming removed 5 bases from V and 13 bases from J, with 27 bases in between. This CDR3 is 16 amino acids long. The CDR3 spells CASSRSVGPSRETQFF. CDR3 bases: TGTGCCAGCAGTCGTTCGGTAGGCCCTAGTCGGGAGACCCAGTTCTTC.

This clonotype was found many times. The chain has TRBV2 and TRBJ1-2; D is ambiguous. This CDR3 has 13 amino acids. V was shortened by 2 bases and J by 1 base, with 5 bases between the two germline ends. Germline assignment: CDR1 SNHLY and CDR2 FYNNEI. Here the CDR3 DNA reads TGTGCCAGCAGTGAACCGGATAACTATGGCTACACCTTC. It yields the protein CASSEPDNYGYTF. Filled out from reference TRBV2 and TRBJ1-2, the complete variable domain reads EPEVTQTPSHQVTQMGQEVILRCVPISNHLYFYWYRQILGQKVEFLVSFYNNEISEKSEIFDDQFSVERPDGSNFTLKIRSTKLEDSAMYFCASSEPDNYGYTFGSGTRLTVV.

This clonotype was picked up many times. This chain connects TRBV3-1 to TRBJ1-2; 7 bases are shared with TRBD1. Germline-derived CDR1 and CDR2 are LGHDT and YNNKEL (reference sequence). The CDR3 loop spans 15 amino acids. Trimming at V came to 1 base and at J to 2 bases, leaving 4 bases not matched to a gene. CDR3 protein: CASSQGGDSNYGYTF. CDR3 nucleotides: TGTGCCAGCAGCCAAGGAGGGGACAGCAACTATGGCTACACCTTC.

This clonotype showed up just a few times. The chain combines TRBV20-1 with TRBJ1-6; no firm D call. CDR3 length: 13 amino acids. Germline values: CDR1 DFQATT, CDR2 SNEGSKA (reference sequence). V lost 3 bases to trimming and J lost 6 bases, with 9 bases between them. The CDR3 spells CSASRPFNSPLHF. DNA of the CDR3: TGCAGTGCTAGCAGGCCCTTTAATTCACCCCTCCACTTT.

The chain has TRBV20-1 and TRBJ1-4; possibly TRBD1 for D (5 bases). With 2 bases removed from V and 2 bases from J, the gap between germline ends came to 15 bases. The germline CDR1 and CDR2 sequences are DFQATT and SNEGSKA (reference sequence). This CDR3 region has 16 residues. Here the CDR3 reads CSARYTPGATNEKLFF. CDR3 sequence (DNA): TGCAGTGCTAGATACACCCCCGGGGCCACTAATGAAAAACTGTTTTTT.

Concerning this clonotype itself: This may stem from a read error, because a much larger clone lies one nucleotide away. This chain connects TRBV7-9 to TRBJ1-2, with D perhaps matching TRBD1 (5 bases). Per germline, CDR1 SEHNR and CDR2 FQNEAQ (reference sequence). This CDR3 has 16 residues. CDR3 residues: CASSSGTGGSDYGYAF. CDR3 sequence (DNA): TGTGCCAGCAGCTCAGGAACAGGAGGAAGCGACTATGGCTACGCCTTC. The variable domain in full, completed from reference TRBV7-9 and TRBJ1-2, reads DTGVSQNPRHKITKRGQNVTFRCDPISEHNRLYWYRQTLGQGPEFLTYFQNEAQLEKSRLLSDRFSAERPKGSFSTLEIQRTEQGDSAMYLCASSSGTGGSDYGYAFGSGTRLTVV.

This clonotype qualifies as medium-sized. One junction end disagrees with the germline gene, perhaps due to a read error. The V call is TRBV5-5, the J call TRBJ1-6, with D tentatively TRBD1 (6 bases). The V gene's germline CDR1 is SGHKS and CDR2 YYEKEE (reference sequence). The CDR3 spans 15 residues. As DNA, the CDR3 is TGCGCCAGCAGCTTAACAGGGATCCTTAATTCACCCCTCCACTTT. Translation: CASSLTGILNSPLHF.

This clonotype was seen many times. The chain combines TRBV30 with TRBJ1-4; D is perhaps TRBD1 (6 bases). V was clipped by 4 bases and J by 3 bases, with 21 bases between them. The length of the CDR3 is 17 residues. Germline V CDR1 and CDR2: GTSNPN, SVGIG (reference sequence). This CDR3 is CAWTAGGRFRANEKLFF. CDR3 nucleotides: TGTGCCTGGACCGCGGGGGGGCGGTTTCGAGCTAATGAAAAACTGTTTTTT.

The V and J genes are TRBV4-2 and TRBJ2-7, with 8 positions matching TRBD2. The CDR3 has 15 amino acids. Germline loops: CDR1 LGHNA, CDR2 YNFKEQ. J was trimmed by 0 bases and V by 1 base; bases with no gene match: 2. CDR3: CASSQAGGASYEQYF. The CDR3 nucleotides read TGTGCCAGCAGCCAAGCGGGGGGGGCCTCCTACGAGCAGTACTTC.

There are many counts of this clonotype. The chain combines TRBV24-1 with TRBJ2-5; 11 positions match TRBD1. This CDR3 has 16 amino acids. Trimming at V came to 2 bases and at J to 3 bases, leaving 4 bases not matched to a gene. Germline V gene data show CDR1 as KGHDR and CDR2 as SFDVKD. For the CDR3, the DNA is TGTGCCACCAGTGATTGGGGGACAGGGGGTAAAGAGACCCAGTACTTC. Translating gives CATSDWGTGGKETQYF.

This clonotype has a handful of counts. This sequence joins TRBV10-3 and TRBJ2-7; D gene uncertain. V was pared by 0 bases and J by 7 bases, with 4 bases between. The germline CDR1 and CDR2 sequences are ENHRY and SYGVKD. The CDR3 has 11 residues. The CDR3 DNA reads TGTGCCATCAGTGAGTCCTGGGAGCAGTACTTC. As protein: CAISESWEQYF.

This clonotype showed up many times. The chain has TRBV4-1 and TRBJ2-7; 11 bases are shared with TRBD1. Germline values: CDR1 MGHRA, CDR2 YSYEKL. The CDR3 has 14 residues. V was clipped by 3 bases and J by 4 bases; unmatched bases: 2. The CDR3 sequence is CASSQGQGVYEQYF. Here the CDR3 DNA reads TGCGCCAGCAGCCAGGGACAGGGGGTATACGAGCAGTACTTC.

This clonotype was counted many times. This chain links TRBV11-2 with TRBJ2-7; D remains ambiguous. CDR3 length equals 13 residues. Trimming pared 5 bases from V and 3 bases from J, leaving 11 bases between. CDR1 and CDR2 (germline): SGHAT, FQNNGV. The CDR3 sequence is CASSKEVDYEQYF. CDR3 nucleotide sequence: TGTGCCAGCAGCAAAGAGGTTGACTACGAGCAGTACTTC.

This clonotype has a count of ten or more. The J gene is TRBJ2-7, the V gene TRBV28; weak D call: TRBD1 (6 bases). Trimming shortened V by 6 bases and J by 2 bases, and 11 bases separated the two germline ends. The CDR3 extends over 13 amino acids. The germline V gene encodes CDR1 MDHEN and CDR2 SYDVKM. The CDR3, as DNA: TGTGCCAGCAGCCTACAGGGCCCCTACGAGCAGTACTTC. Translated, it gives CASSLQGPYEQYF.

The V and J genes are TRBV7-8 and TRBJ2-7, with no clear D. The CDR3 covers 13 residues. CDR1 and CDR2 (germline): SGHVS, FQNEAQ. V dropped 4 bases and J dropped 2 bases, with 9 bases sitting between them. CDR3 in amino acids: CASSSSAAYEQYF. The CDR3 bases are TGTGCCAGCAGCTCTAGTGCGGCCTACGAGCAGTACTTC.

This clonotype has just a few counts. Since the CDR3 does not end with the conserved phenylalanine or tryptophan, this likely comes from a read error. CDR3 protein: CASSVGQGAGNSPLHS. CDR3 DNA: TGCGCCAGCAGCGTGGGGCAGGGGGCCGGTAATTCACCCCTCCACTCT. J is TRBJ1-6 and V is TRBV5-1; 8 nucleotides align to TRBD1. Trimming cost V 4 bases and J 6 bases; bases outside gene matches: 9. The CDR3 loop spans 16 amino acids. In germline, CDR1 is SGHRS, CDR2 YFSETQ.

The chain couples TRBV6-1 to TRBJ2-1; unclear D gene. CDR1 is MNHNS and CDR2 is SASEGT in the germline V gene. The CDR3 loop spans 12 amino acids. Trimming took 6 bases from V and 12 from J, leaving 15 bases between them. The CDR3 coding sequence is TGTGCCAGCAGAGACTTTCCCCCAGGGCAGTTCTTC. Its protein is CASRDFPPGQFF.